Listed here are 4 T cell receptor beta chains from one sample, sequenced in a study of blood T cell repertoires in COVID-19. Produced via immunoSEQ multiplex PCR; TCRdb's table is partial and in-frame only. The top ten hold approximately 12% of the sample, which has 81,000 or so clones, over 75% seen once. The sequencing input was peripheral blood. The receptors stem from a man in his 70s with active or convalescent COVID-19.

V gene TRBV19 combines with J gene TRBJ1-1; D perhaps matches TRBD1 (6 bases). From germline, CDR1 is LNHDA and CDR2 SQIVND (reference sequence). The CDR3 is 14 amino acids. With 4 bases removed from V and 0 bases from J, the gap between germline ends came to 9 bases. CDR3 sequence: CASSRGQLNTEAFF. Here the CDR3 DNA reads TGTGCCAGTAGTAGGGGACAATTGAACACTGAAGCTTTCTTT.

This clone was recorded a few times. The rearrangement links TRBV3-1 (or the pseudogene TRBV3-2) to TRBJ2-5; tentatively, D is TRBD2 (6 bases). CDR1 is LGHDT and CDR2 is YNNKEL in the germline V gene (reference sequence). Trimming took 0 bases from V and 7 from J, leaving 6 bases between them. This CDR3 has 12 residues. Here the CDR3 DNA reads TGTGCCAGCAGCCAAGAGGGAGGGACCCAGTACTTC. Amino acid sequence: CASSQEGGTQYF.

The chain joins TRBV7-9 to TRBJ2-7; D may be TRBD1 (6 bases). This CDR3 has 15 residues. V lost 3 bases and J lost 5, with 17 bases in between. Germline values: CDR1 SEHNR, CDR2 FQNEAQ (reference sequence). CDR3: CASSFPGAQPNEQYF. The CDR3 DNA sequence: TGTGCCAGCAGCTTTCCAGGGGCCCAACCTAACGAGCAGTACTTC.

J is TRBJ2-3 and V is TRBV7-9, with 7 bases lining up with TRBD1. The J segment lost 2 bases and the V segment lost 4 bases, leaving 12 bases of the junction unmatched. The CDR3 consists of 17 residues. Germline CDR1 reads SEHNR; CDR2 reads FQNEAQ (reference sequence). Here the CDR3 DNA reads TGTGCCAGCAGCTCTCCTTCGACAGGGATTGTCACAGATACGCAGTATTTT. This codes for CASSSPSTGIVTDTQYF.